Sequencing of this TCR beta chain was carried out in a study of T cells in women clearing cervical HPV infection. Data came from immunoSEQ multiplex PCR; TCRdb stores just in-frame clones and leaves some out. This table lists 40,000 or so clones. With respect to this clone: The read is 3 residues too short to cover the CDR3 end, so that end is filled in from the germline J gene.

The CDR3 is 16 amino acids. The V segment lost 1 base and the J segment 6 bases; nucleotides outside the gene matches: 4. CDR1 DFQATT and CDR2 SNEGSKA come from the germline V gene (reference sequence). This chain joins TRBV20-1 and TRBJ2-1; 15 bases fit TRBD2. The clonotype comes from a woman aged 18 to 75 with a cervical HPV16 infection that either progressed to CIN3+ or cleared (not recorded which). Specimen: blood buffy coat. CDR3 DNA (partial): TGCAGTGCTAGAGGACGGACTAGCGGGAGGGCCAATGAG. It yields the protein CSARGRTSGRANE. The whole CDR3 region reads CSARGRTSGRANEQFF.